The 30 T cell receptor beta chains listed next were all sequenced from one sample in a study of cytomegalovirus exposure and HLA in healthy donors. PCR primers comprised 60 Vbeta and 13 Jbeta primers. The repertoire was sequenced with immunoSEQ multiplex PCR; TCRdb's copy has only in-frame clones and lacks some. The data show roughly 150,000 clones, around four fifths seen once. Sample: PBMCs. These receptors were collected from a male donor in good health and CMV-seronegative.

The chain combines TRBV4-2 with TRBJ2-3, with 10 positions matching TRBD2. The V segment lost 0 bases and the J segment 4 bases; nucleotides outside the gene matches: 10. This CDR3 contains 18 residues. From germline, CDR1 is LGHNA and CDR2 YNFKEQ. The CDR3 nucleotides are TGTGCCAGCAGCCAAGATGTTTTTTCAGCGGGAGGGCCAGATACGCAGTATTTT. Translating it yields CASSQDVFSAGGPDTQYF.

This chain links TRBV2 with TRBJ1-3; 7 positions agree with TRBD1. The ends lost 8 bases at V and 1 base at J; junction bases unmatched: 2. This CDR3 spans 13 amino acids. CDR1 and CDR2 from the germline V gene are SNHLY and FYNNEI. This CDR3 is CASQGESGNTIYF. The CDR3 DNA reads as TGTGCCAGCCAGGGGGAATCTGGAAACACCATATATTTT.

The chain links TRBV7-2 to TRBJ2-7; 14 bases are shared with TRBD2. J gave up 11 bases and V 6 bases, and 9 bases lay outside the gene matches. Germline loops: CDR1 SGHTA, CDR2 FQGNSA. This CDR3 has 14 residues. CDR3 DNA: TGTGCCAGCAGTCCCGGGACTAGCGGGAGTTTAAAGTACTTC. Translated: CASSPGTSGSLKYF.

The gene calls are TRBV18 and TRBJ1-1; perhaps TRBD1 as D (5 bases). Germline CDR1 reads KGHSH; CDR2 reads LQKENI. The CDR3 is made up of 19 amino acids. V shed 2 bases and J shed 5 bases, with 27 bases lying between them. The CDR3 region is CASSPTRFGARGGYTEAFF. CDR3 sequence (DNA): TGTGCCAGCTCACCAACGCGTTTTGGGGCCCGCGGTGGGTATACTGAAGCTTTCTTT. Full variable domain (rest looked up from reference TRBV18 and TRBJ1-1): NAGVMQNPRHLVRRRGQEARLRCSPMKGHSHVYWYRQLPEEGLKFMVYLQKENIIDESGMPKERFSAEFPKEGPSILRIQQVVRGDSAAYFCASSPTRFGARGGYTEAFFGQGTRLTVV.

Regarding this clone: One end of the junction fails to match germline, which may point to a read error. The gene calls are TRBV7-9 and TRBJ2-7; D possibly corresponds to TRBD1 (6 bases). The CDR3 length is 16 residues. Germline CDR1 reads SEHNR; CDR2 reads FQNEAQ (reference sequence). The CDR3 DNA follows: TGTTCCAGCAGCTTATTTAAAGGGGACAAGTCCTACGAGCAGTACTTC. Its protein product is CSSSLFKGDKSYEQYF.

This chain links TRBV1 with TRBJ1-2; the D call TRBD1 from the table was never checked on the DNA. TRBV1 is assigned pseudogene status. This CDR3 is 15 amino acids long. This chain's CDR3 is CTSSQGGRGLDGYTF. For the CDR3, the DNA is TGCACCAGCAGCCAAGGGGGCAGGGGGCTGGATGGCTACACCTTC.

The V call is TRBV25-1, the J call TRBJ2-2; 13 bases line up with TRBD2. This CDR3 contains 17 residues. Germline loops: CDR1 MGHDK, CDR2 SYGVNS. The V and J ends lost 3 bases and 6 bases, in that order; junction bases with no gene match: 7. CDR3 sequence reads: CASSDSRTSGRSGELFF. The CDR3 nucleotides are TGTGCCAGCAGTGACTCCCGGACTAGCGGGAGATCCGGGGAGCTGTTTTTT.

About this clone itself: A junction end diverges from the germline sequence, so it may reflect a read error. V usage is TRBV6-1 and J usage is TRBJ1-2; TRBD1 matches at 10 bases. Germline V lookup: CDR1 MNHNS, CDR2 SASEGT. The CDR3 is made up of 13 amino acids. CDR3 DNA: TGTGCCAGCAGTGAATGGGGACAGGGGCTCTCACACTTC. Translated: CASSEWGQGLSHF.

The rearrangement joins TRBV7-9 to TRBJ1-1; D remains ambiguous. The CDR3 has 16 amino acids. CDR1 and CDR2 (germline): SEHNR, FQNEAQ (reference sequence). Trimming cost V 1 base and J 3 bases, with 15 bases left between them. The CDR3 nucleotides are TGTGCCAGCAGCTTAGTGGAGGTAGTGTATGACACTGAAGCTTTCTTT. This translates into CASSLVEVVYDTEAFF.

The chain has TRBV6-5 and TRBJ2-7, with a possible D match to TRBD2 (6 bases). The CDR3 has 14 amino acids. V was shortened by 6 bases and J by 7 bases, with 19 bases between the two germline ends. The germline CDR1 and CDR2 sequences are MNHEY and SVGAGI. The CDR3 bases are TGTGCCAGCAGCCTCTCCGCCCTAGCGCGTGAGCAGTACTTC. Translated: CASSLSALAREQYF.

The rearrangement joins TRBV6-5 to TRBJ2-7; TRBD1 agrees at 7 bases. V dropped 4 bases and J dropped 5; count of bases not matched to a gene: 5. The CDR3 runs 13 residues. Germline V CDR1 and CDR2: MNHEY, SVGAGI. CDR3 nucleotides: TGTGCCAGCAGTTCCTACAGGGGAAACGAGCAGTACTTC. It encodes CASSSYRGNEQYF.

This chain uses TRBV29-1 with TRBJ2-3; tentatively, D is TRBD2 (6 bases). In germline, CDR1 is SQVTM, CDR2 ANQGSEA. The CDR3 spans 14 residues. V was trimmed by 6 bases and J by 1 base, leaving 14 bases between them. CDR3 protein: CSVKKREGTDTQYF. The DNA of the CDR3 is TGCAGCGTAAAAAAGAGGGAGGGCACAGATACGCAGTATTTT.

A few counts support this clone. The chain links TRBV11-2 to TRBJ1-2; 9 bases agree with TRBD1. V shed 1 base and J 5 bases; nucleotides not matched to a gene: 8. Germline V gene lookup returns CDR1 SGHAT and CDR2 FQNNGV. The CDR3 sequence is 16 residues long. CDR3 in amino acids: CASSLAPPDRGYGYTF. Here the CDR3 DNA reads TGTGCCAGCAGCTTAGCCCCTCCGGACAGGGGATATGGCTACACCTTC.

The CDR3 region has the DNA TGTGCCAGCAGCTTCTCACACCTAGCGGCGACACAAGAGACCCAGTACTTC. Encoded protein: CASSFSHLAATQETQYF. The chain couples TRBV11-2 to TRBJ2-5, with 7 nucleotides matching TRBD2. The V segment lost 3 bases and the J segment 2 bases; nucleotides outside the gene matches: 12. The CDR3 consists of 17 residues. The germline V gene has CDR1 SGHAT and CDR2 FQNNGV.

The CDR3 loop is CASSTQGAKGNTIYF. The CDR3 region has the DNA TGTGCCAGCAGTACCCAGGGGGCGAAAGGAAACACCATATATTTT. This chain uses TRBV2 with TRBJ1-3; 8 bases are shared with TRBD1. This CDR3 spans 15 amino acids. Germline V lookup: CDR1 SNHLY, CDR2 FYNNEI. V trimming: 5 bases; J trimming: 4 bases; junction bases outside the gene matches: 7.

This chain uses TRBV30 with TRBJ2-1; 9 bases match TRBD2. V lost 4 bases, J lost 3 bases, and 10 bases stayed unmatched. The CDR3 covers 16 residues. Germline V CDR1 and CDR2: GTSNPN, SVGIG (reference sequence). The CDR3 coding sequence is TGTGCCTGGAACTACATTCTAGCGGGATTCTACAATGAGCAGTTCTTC. Translation gives CAWNYILAGFYNEQFF.

This sequence joins TRBV15 and TRBJ2-1; a possible D gene is TRBD1 (5 bases). This CDR3 has 13 amino acids. Germline CDR1 is LNHNV and CDR2 is YYDKDF (reference sequence). V shed 0 bases and J shed 9 bases, with 9 bases lying between them. DNA for the CDR3: TGTGCCACCAGCAGAGAAGGGGTGGGTGAGCAGTTCTTC. It specifies CATSREGVGEQFF.

The gene calls are TRBV5-4 and TRBJ1-4; D gene unclear. CDR3 length equals 15 residues. The V and J ends lost 4 bases and 4 bases respectively, with 14 bases between them. Germline V gene data show CDR1 as SGHNT and CDR2 as YYREEE (reference sequence). The CDR3 coding sequence is TGTGCCAGCAGCGCCCCCGGGGTTGGTAATGAAAAACTGTTTTTT. Encoded protein: CASSAPGVGNEKLFF.

A single count supports this clone. This chain joins TRBV4-3 and TRBJ2-3; TRBD2 agrees at 10 bases. With V trimmed by 8 bases and J by 4 bases, 6 bases remained unmatched. The CDR3 covers 14 residues. Per the germline V gene, CDR1 is LGHNA and CDR2 is YSLEER. Here the CDR3 reads CASASGSAPDTQYF. CDR3 bases: TGCGCCAGCGCTAGCGGGAGTGCCCCAGATACGCAGTATTTT.

The rearrangement joins TRBV7-8 to TRBJ1-4; 9 bases map to TRBD1. Germline values: CDR1 SGHVS, CDR2 FQNEAQ. V was clipped by 2 bases and J by 10 bases; unmatched bases: 17. The CDR3 has 18 amino acids. CDR3 sequence: CASSLNPFTQGAIGKLFF. DNA for the CDR3: TGTGCCAGCAGCTTAAACCCATTCACACAGGGGGCGATTGGAAAACTGTTTTTT. Complete variable domain (other parts from reference TRBV7-8 and TRBJ1-4): GAGVSQSPRYKVAKRGQDVALRCDPISGHVSLFWYQQALGQGPEFLTYFQNEAQLDKSGLPSDRFFAERPEGSVSTLKIQRTQQEDSAVYLCASSLNPFTQGAIGKLFFGSGTQLSVL.

The rearrangement uses TRBV19 and TRBJ1-2, with a possible D match to TRBD1 (6 bases). Between the trimmed V and J ends, which lost 2 bases and 8 bases, there was a span of 21 bases. The CDR3 has 16 residues. Germline CDR1 reads LNHDA; CDR2 reads SQIVND (reference sequence). Here the CDR3 reads CASSITGTSGVLGYTF. In nucleotides, the CDR3 is TGTGCCAGTAGTATAACCGGGACATCGGGTGTGTTGGGCTACACCTTC. Based on the CDR3 plus reference TRBV19 and TRBJ1-2, the full variable domain is DGGITQSPKYLFRKEGQNVTLSCEQNLNHDAMYWYRQDPGQGLRLIYYSQIVNDFQKGDIAEGYSVSREKKESFPLTVTSAQKNPTAFYLCASSITGTSGVLGYTFGSGTRLTVV.

This clone appeared a few times. The gene calls are TRBV6-5 and TRBJ1-2; D unresolved. Germline assignment: CDR1 MNHEY and CDR2 SVGAGI. Trimming removed 6 bases from V and 6 bases from J, with 14 bases in between. The length of the CDR3 is 13 residues. CDR3 sequence: CASSFEGRDGYTF. The CDR3 coding sequence is TGTGCCAGCAGCTTCGAAGGGAGAGATGGCTACACCTTC.

The chain employs TRBV4-1 and TRBJ2-5; 11 nucleotides align to TRBD2. Germline V gene sequence: CDR1 MGHRA, CDR2 YSYEKL. CDR3 length: 15 amino acids. The V gene end was trimmed by 4 bases and the J gene end by 5 bases; junction bases not matched to a gene: 6. The CDR3 region is CASSPSSGGLETQYF. Written as DNA, the CDR3 is TGCGCCAGCAGCCCCTCTAGCGGGGGGCTCGAGACCCAGTACTTC.

The chain uses TRBV11-3 and TRBJ2-7, with D unresolved. Germline loops: CDR1 SGHNT, CDR2 YENEEA. The CDR3 spans 13 residues. The V end lost 2 bases, the J end lost 9 bases, and 14 bases lay between the germline ends. CDR3 nucleotide sequence: TGTGCCAGCAGCTTATTTGGAGAGATAACGCAGTACTTC. Amino acid sequence: CASSLFGEITQYF.

V usage is TRBV7-8 and J usage is TRBJ2-1, with 9 bases fitting TRBD2. Germline V lookup: CDR1 SGHVS, CDR2 FQNEAQ. The V gene end was trimmed by 2 bases and the J gene end by 5 bases; junction bases not matched to a gene: 4. The CDR3 runs to 15 residues. CDR3: CASSLRLADDNEQFF. DNA for the CDR3: TGTGCCAGCAGCTTACGACTAGCGGATGACAATGAGCAGTTCTTC.

This clone is a singleton in its sample. The rearrangement uses TRBV7-9 and TRBJ1-4; the D is unclear. Germline CDR1 SEHNR, CDR2 FQNEAQ (reference sequence). This CDR3 region has 12 residues. The V and J ends lost 6 bases and 5 bases respectively, with 7 bases between them. CDR3 region: CASRSENEKLFF. CDR3 nucleotide sequence: TGTGCCAGCAGGAGTGAAAATGAAAAACTGTTTTTT. The full variable domain, its missing parts supplied by reference TRBV7-9 and TRBJ1-4, is DTGVSQNPRHKITKRGQNVTFRCDPISEHNRLYWYRQTLGQGPEFLTYFQNEAQLEKSRLLSDRFSAERPKGSFSTLEIQRTEQGDSAMYLCASRSENEKLFFGSGTQLSVL.

This clone was observed a handful of times. The genes are TRBV10-3 and TRBJ1-1; the D is unclear. CDR1 is ENHRY, CDR2 SYGVKD, per germline. CDR3 length equals 13 residues. Trimming pared 0 bases from V and 1 base from J, leaving 3 bases between. Here the CDR3 DNA reads TGTGCCATCAGTGAGTCCGGGAACACTGAAGCTTTCTTT. It is translated as CAISESGNTEAFF.

The table lists this clone with a count of one. This chain connects TRBV4-2 to TRBJ2-1; unclear D gene. Per the germline V gene, CDR1 is LGHNA and CDR2 is YNFKEQ. The V end lost 1 base, the J end lost 6 bases, and 7 bases lay between the germline ends. The CDR3 spans 13 residues. CDR3 nucleotides: TGTGCCAGCAGCCAAGGACCTAGCAATGAGCAGTTCTTC. Amino acid sequence: CASSQGPSNEQFF.

V usage is TRBV5-1 and J usage is TRBJ2-2; TRBD2 matches at 8 bases. The CDR3 totals 15 residues. Germline loops: CDR1 SGHRS, CDR2 YFSETQ. Trimming at V came to 2 bases and at J to 6 bases, leaving 6 bases not matched to a gene. DNA for the CDR3: TGCGCCAGCAGCTTACGGGAGGGCGCCCCCGGGGAGCTGTTTTTT. This encodes CASSLREGAPGELFF.

The chain links TRBV5-8 to TRBJ1-2; 10 positions agree with TRBD1. This CDR3 comprises 14 residues. V lost 5 bases, J lost 4 bases, and 5 bases stayed unmatched. Germline lookup yields CDR1 SGHTS and CDR2 YDEGEE. As DNA, the CDR3 is TGTGCCAGCAGTGACAGGGGGCGAGGCTATGGCTACACCTTC. The encoded protein is CASSDRGRGYGYTF.